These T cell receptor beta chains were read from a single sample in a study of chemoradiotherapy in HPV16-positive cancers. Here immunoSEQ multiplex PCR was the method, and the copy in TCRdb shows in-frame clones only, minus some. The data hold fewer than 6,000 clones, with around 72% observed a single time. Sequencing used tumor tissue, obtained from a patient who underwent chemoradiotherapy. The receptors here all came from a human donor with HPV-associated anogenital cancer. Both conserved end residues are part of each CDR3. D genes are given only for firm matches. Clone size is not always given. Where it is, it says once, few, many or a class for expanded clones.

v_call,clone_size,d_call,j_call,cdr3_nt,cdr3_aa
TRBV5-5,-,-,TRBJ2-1,TGTGCCAGCAGCTTGTCGCCCGCCGCAGGGAGCTCCTACAATGAGCAGTTCTTC,CASSLSPAAGSSYNEQFF
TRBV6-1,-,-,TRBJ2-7,TGTGCCAGCAGTGAGTCTTGGCAGGGCCCGTCGAAACCCGCGTACGAGCAGTACTTC,CASSESWQGPSKPAYEQYF
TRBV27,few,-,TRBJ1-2,TGTGCCAGCGGAAAGAGGGTTGGCTACACCTTC,CASGKRVGYTF
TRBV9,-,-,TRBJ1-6,TGTGCCAGCAGCGTGGGCCTAGGGCAGGGGAATTCACCCCTCCACTTT,CASSVGLGQGNSPLHF
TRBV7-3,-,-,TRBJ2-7,TGTGCCAGCAGCTTAGGGGGAGGCAACTACGAGCAGTACTTC,CASSLGGGNYEQYF
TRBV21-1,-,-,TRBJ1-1,TGTGCCAGCAGCCCGGTCACAGGGGTTGGTTACACTGAAGCTTTCTTT,CASSPVTGVGYTEAFF
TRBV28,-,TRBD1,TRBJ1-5,TGTGCCAGCAGCACAGGGGGCGAACAACAGCCCCAGCATTTT,CASSTGGEQQPQHF
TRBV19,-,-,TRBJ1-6,TGTGCCAGTAGAGTCGGGACTTCACCCCTCCACTTT,CASRVGTSPLHF
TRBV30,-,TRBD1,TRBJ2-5,TGTGCCTGGAGTGTACAGGGGGAGACCCAGTACTTC,CAWSVQGETQYF
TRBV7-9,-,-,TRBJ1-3,TGTGCCAGCAGCTTATCCCCTGATTGCTACTCCTCTGGAAACACCATATATTTT,CASSLSPDCYSSGNTIYF
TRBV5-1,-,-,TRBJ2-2,TGCGCCAGCAGCTTGGTGGGCACCGGGGAGCTGTTTTTT,CASSLVGTGELFF
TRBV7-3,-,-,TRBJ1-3,TGTGCCAGCAGTCCCAGAAGTCCCCAGGGTCAGGGAAACACCATATATTTT,CASSPRSPQGQGNTIYF
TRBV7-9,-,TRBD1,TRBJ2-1,TGTGCCAGCAGCTTAGTCGGACAGGGATTACATGAGCAGTTCTTC,CASSLVGQGLHEQFF
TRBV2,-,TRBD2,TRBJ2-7,TGTGCCAGCAGAGGGGCGGGGGGCTCTCTCTACGAGCAGTACTTC,CASRGAGGSLYEQYF
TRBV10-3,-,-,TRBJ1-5,TGTGCCATCAGGAGCGACACAGAAAATCAGCCCCAGCATTTT,CAIRSDTENQPQHF
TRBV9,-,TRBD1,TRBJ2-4,TGTGCCAGCAGCCCCGGGGGACAGGGGGGCGTCATTCAGTACTTC,CASSPGGQGGVIQYF
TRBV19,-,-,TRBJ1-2,TGTGCCAGTAGTATTCCAGGAATGCCATACACCTTC,CASSIPGMPYTF
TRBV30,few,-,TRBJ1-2,TGTGCCTGGAGTGTACAAAGAAACTATGGCTACACCTTC,CAWSVQRNYGYTF
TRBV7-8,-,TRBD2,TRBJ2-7,TGTGCCAGCAGCTCCGGGGGGGTCGACTACGAGCAGTACTTC,CASSSGGVDYEQYF
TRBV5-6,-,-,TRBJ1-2,TGTGCCAGCAGCTCCTGGGGTCAGGGTTCGGGCTACACCTTC,CASSSWGQGSGYTF
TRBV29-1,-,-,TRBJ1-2,TGCAGCGTTGAAGATCCCGACGGCTCCTATGGCTACACCTTC,CSVEDPDGSYGYTF
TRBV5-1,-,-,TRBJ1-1,TGCGCCAGCAGCCCGCCGGGACAGAACACTGAAGCTTTCTTT,CASSPPGQNTEAFF
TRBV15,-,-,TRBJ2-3,TGTGCCACCAGCAGACGAGGGGATACGCAGTATTTT,CATSRRGDTQYF
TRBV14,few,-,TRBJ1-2,TGTGCCAGCAGCCAAGCCGGGGGTAACTATGGCTACACCTTC,CASSQAGGNYGYTF
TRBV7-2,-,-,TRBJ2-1,TGTGCCAGCAGCCCAACCGGGTCCCCGTACAATGAGCAGTTCTTC,CASSPTGSPYNEQFF
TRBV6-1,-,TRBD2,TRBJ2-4,TGTGCCAGCACCGTGGGAGGGGCGCGGAACATTCAGTACTTC,CASTVGGARNIQYF
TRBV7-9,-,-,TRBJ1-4,TGTGCCAGCAGCTCCCCGGATGAAAAACTGTTTTTT,CASSSPDEKLFF
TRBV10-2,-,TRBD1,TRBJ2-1,TGCGCCAGCAGGGGGGACAGGGTCTACAATGAGCAGTTCTTC,CASRGDRVYNEQFF